The 18 T cell receptor beta chains reported below all come from one sample, sequenced in a study of T cell responses to AZD1222 COVID-19 vaccine (dated by TCRdb to the early 2020s). Libraries were built with the immunoSEQ multiplex PCR assay. Entries here come from immuneACCESS through TCRdb and include only in-frame sequences with V and J called. Some clones fail to appear in such tables; in the studies checked, an unresolved V gene covers under half of the shortfall, and the cause of the remainder is unknown. The sample data list about 120,000 clones, and 85% to 90% of these were observed just once. The top ten clones comprise less than 15% of the sample. The time point label for this specimen denotes: baseline before first vaccination. The specimen was peripheral blood, collected on day 0 of AZD1222 vaccination. Receptors were obtained from an adult in good health.

This chain uses TRBV28 with TRBJ2-2; TRBD1 is a possible D gene (5 bases). The V end lost 8 bases, the J end lost 5 bases, and 12 bases lay between the germline ends. The germline CDR1 and CDR2 sequences are MDHEN and SYDVKM. CDR3 length: 13 residues. CDR3 coding DNA: TGTGCCAGCGCAGGGTTAGAGACCGGGGAGCTGTTTTTT. This codes for CASAGLETGELFF.

This clone appeared once. This sequence joins TRBV14 and TRBJ2-2; 10 bases are a match to TRBD2. The germline CDR1 and CDR2 sequences are SGHDN and FVKESK. This CDR3 is built from 15 residues. With 6 bases clipped from V and 4 bases from J, the junction kept 5 bases outside the gene matches. CDR3 coding DNA: TGTGCCAGCAGTCCTCTAGCGGGGGTCACCGGGGAGCTGTTTTTT. It translates to CASSPLAGVTGELFF. The variable domain in full, completed from reference TRBV14 and TRBJ2-2, reads EAGVTQFPSHSVIEKGQTVTLRCDPISGHDNLYWYRRVMGKEIKFLLHFVKESKQDESGMPNNRFLAERTGGTYSTLKVQPAELEDSGVYFCASSPLAGVTGELFFGEGSRLTVL.

This clone occurred once. The V call is TRBV28, the J call TRBJ2-2; D is ambiguous. V shed 3 bases and J shed 3 bases, with 11 bases lying between them. Germline CDR1 is MDHEN and CDR2 is SYDVKM. The CDR3 is 15 amino acids. The CDR3 nucleotides read TGTGCCAGCAGTTTTTGGGGTAGGGACACCGGGGAGCTGTTTTTT. Its protein product is CASSFWGRDTGELFF.

The chain recombines TRBV7-2 with TRBJ1-4; D may be TRBD1 (5 bases). Germline CDR1 and CDR2: SGHTA and FQGNSA. This CDR3 is built from 15 residues. V lost 2 bases and J 5 bases, leaving 12 bases between the germline ends. The CDR3 spells CASSLYGGPNEKLFF. The CDR3 nucleotides are TGTGCCAGCAGCTTATATGGGGGACCCAATGAAAAACTGTTTTTT.

This clone has a handful of counts. The V gene is TRBV28, the J gene TRBJ1-6; D gene unclear. Trimming pared 10 bases from V and 13 bases from J, leaving 23 bases between. The CDR3 extends over 14 amino acids. Germline V gene lookup returns CDR1 MDHEN and CDR2 SYDVKM. For the CDR3, the DNA is TGTGCCACGACCCCCTCCCAGCCAGGCGTCCCCCTCCACTTT. Translated, it gives CATTPSQPGVPLHF.

CDR3: CASSYSDSRGQDIQYF. DNA of the CDR3: TGTGCCAGCAGTTACTCGGATTCTAGGGGGCAGGACATTCAGTACTTC. The chain has TRBV6-6 and TRBJ2-4, with 7 bases identical to TRBD1. The CDR3 is 16 amino acids. Germline CDR1 is MNHNY and CDR2 is SVGAGI (reference sequence). Unmatched junction bases numbered 10, after V lost 0 bases and J lost 8 bases.

A remark on this clone: The same CDR3 arises from other DNA sequences in this sample as well. This rearrangement joins TRBV29-1 to TRBJ2-3; D gene unclear. Between the trimmed V and J ends, which lost 3 bases and 0 bases, there was a span of 4 bases. CDR1 and CDR2 (germline): SQVTM, ANQGSEA. The length of the CDR3 is 12 residues. The CDR3 coding sequence is TGCAGCGTTGACCCCAGCACAGATACGCAGTATTTT. Translated, it gives CSVDPSTDTQYF.

The CDR3 spells CASSRGQGSGANVLTF. The CDR3 DNA reads as TGTGCCAGCAGCCGAGGACAGGGCTCTGGGGCCAACGTCCTGACTTTC. The rearrangement joins TRBV6-2 or TRBV6-3 to TRBJ2-6, with 8 bases that match TRBD1. The CDR3 spans 16 residues. The germline gives CDR1 MNHEY, CDR2 SVGEGT. V was pared by 6 bases and J by 0 bases, with 4 bases of the junction left unmatched.

The chain couples TRBV24-1 to TRBJ2-1, with D uncertain. Trimming pared 7 bases from V and 6 bases from J, leaving 6 bases between. The CDR3 length is 11 residues. Germline V gene lookup returns CDR1 KGHDR and CDR2 SFDVKD. CDR3 loop: CATRGSNEQFF. CDR3 nucleotides: TGTGCCACCAGGGGGTCCAATGAGCAGTTCTTC.

This clone is categorized as medium-sized. The V and J genes are TRBV5-1 and TRBJ2-1; D remains unclear. Germline loops: CDR1 SGHRS, CDR2 YFSETQ. This CDR3 has 15 residues. Trimming took off 4 bases at V and 0 bases at J, with 11 bases between the two ends. DNA of the CDR3: TGCGCCAGCAGCACTCTAAGAAGCTCCTACAATGAGCAGTTCTTC. It is translated as CASSTLRSSYNEQFF.

The chain carries TRBV28 and TRBJ2-3; D gene ambiguous. Germline assignment: CDR1 MDHEN and CDR2 SYDVKM. V was trimmed by 6 bases and J by 2 bases, leaving 12 bases between them. CDR3 length equals 14 residues. The CDR3 bases are TGTGCCAGCAGCAAACTGGCGACCACAGATACGCAGTATTTT. Its translation: CASSKLATTDTQYF.

The chain joins TRBV3-1 (or the pseudogene TRBV3-2) to TRBJ2-1, with D possibly matching TRBD1 (6 bases). Trimming took off 3 bases at V and 0 bases at J, with 15 bases between the two ends. This CDR3 spans 17 amino acids. Germline assignment: CDR1 LGHDT and CDR2 YNNKEL (reference sequence). CDR3 sequence reads: CASSHVGRGSSYNEQFF. The CDR3 nucleotides are TGTGCCAGCAGCCACGTAGGCAGGGGAAGCTCCTACAATGAGCAGTTCTTC.

This rearrangement joins TRBV30 to TRBJ2-7; TRBD2 aligns across 7 bases. This CDR3 spans 12 amino acids. The V gene's germline CDR1 is GTSNPN and CDR2 SVGIG (reference sequence). Trimming took 8 bases from V and 1 from J; bases not matched to a gene: 5. The chain's CDR3 is CAMGGMSYEQYF. Here the CDR3 DNA reads TGTGCCATGGGGGGGATGTCCTACGAGCAGTACTTC.

This chain joins TRBV7-3 and TRBJ2-2; possibly TRBD1 or TRBD2 for D (5 bases each). The CDR3 is made up of 17 amino acids. V was trimmed by 4 bases and J by 0 bases, leaving 15 bases between them. Per the germline V gene, CDR1 is SGHTA and CDR2 is FQGTGA. The CDR3 nucleotides read TGTGCCAGCAGCTCCACGACCGGGACCTCGAACACCGGGGAGCTGTTTTTT. This gives the protein CASSSTTGTSNTGELFF.

V is TRBV4-1 and J is TRBJ2-7, with a possible D match to TRBD1 (5 bases). The CDR3 runs to 12 residues. V was pared by 2 bases and J by 6 bases, with 8 bases between. The germline V gene has CDR1 MGHRA and CDR2 YSYEKL. In nucleotides, the CDR3 is TGCGCCAGCAGCCAACAAAGGGGCGAGCAGTACTTC. This translates into CASSQQRGEQYF.

The chain is built from TRBV10-3 and TRBJ2-1; 14 bases fit TRBD2. Germline V gene lookup returns CDR1 ENHRY and CDR2 SYGVKD. The CDR3 extends over 15 amino acids. J gave up 13 bases and V 2 bases, and 7 bases lay outside the gene matches. This CDR3 is CAISEPRGLAGVQFF. The CDR3 nucleotides read TGTGCCATCAGTGAGCCCCGGGGACTAGCGGGAGTTCAGTTCTTC.

A single count supports this clone. The CDR3 loop reads CASSHSQTGAFEQYF. CDR3 nucleotides: TGCGCCAGCAGCCACTCGCAGACAGGGGCCTTTGAGCAGTACTTC. This chain connects TRBV4-3 to TRBJ2-7, with TRBD1 identical over 8 bases. There are 15 residues in the CDR3. V shed 3 bases and J 7 bases; nucleotides not matched to a gene: 11. The germline gives CDR1 LGHNA, CDR2 YSLEER.

The CDR3 reads CASSQEWGDTGELFF. The DNA of the CDR3 is TGTGCCAGCAGCCAAGAATGGGGGGACACCGGGGAGCTGTTTTTT. V gene TRBV4-2 combines with J gene TRBJ2-2; TRBD2 might be the D (6 bases). CDR3 size: 15 residues. CDR1 LGHNA and CDR2 YNFKEQ come from the germline V gene. V gave up 0 bases and J gave up 3 bases, with 8 bases separating them.